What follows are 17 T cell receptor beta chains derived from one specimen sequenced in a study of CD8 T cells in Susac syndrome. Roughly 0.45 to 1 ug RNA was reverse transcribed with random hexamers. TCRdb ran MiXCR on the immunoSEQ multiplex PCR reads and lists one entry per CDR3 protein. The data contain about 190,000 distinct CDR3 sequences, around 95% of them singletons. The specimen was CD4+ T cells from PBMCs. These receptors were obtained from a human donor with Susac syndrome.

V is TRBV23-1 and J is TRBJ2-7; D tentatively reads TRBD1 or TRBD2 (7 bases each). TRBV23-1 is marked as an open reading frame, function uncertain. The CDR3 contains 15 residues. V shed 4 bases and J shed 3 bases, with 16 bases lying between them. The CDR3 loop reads CASSPQGRGNYEQYF. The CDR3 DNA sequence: TGCGCCAGCAGTCCACAGGGGAGGGGGAACTACGAGCAGTACTTC.

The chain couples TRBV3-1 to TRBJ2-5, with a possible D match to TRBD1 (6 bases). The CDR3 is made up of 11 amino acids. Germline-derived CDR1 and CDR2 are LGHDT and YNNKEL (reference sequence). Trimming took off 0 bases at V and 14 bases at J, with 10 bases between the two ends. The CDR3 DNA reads TGTGCCAGCAGCCAAGACAGGGGATGCTACTTC. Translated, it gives CASSQDRGCYF.

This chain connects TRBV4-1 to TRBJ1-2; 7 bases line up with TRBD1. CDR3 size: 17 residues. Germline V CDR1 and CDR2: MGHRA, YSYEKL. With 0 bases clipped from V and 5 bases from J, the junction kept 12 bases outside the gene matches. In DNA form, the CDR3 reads TGCGCCAGCAGCCAAGATGGGTCCCGGGGACAGAGATATGGCTACACCTTC. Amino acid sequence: CASSQDGSRGQRYGYTF.

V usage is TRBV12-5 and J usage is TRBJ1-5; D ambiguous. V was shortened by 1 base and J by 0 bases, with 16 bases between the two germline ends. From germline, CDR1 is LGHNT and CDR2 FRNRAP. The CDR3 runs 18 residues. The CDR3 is CASGLGSPRVYSNQPQHF. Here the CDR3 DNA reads TGTGCTAGTGGTTTGGGGAGCCCCCGCGTTTATAGCAATCAGCCCCAGCATTTT. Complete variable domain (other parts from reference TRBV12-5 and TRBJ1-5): DARVTQTPRHKVTEMGQEVTMRCQPILGHNTVFWYRQTMMQGLELLAYFRNRAPLDDSGMPKDRFSAEMPDATLATLKIQPSEPRDSAVYFCASGLGSPRVYSNQPQHFGDGTRLSIL.

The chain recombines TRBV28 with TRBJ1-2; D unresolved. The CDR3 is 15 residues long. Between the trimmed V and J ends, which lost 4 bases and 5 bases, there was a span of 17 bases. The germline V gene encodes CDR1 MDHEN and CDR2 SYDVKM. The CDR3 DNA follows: TGTGCCAGCAGTTATAGTTTTACCCGGTATTATGGCTACACCTTC. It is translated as CASSYSFTRYYGYTF.

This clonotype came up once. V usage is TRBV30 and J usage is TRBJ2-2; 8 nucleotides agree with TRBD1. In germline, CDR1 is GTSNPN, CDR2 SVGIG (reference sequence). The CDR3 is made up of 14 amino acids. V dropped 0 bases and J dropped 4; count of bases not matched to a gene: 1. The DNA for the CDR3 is TGTGCCTGGAGTGTTACAGGGGGCACCGGGGAGCTGTTTTTT. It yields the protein CAWSVTGGTGELFF.

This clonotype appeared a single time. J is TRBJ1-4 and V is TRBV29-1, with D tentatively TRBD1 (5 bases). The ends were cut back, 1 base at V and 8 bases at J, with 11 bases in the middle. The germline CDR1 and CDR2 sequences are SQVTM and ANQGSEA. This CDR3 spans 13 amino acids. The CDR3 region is CSVEGPGAEKLFF. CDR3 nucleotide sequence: TGCAGCGTTGAAGGCCCCGGGGCGGAAAAACTGTTTTTT.

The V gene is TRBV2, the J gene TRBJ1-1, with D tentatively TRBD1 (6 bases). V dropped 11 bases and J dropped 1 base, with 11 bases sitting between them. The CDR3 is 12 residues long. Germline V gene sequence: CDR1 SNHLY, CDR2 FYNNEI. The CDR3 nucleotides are TGTGCCTCGGGGGCGACGAACACTGAAGCTTTCTTT. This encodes CASGATNTEAFF.

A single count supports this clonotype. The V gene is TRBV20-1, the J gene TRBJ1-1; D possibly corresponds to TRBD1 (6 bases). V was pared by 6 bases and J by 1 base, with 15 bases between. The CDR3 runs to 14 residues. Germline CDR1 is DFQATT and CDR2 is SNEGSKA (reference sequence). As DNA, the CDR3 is TGCAGTGCGAATCCGGGACACACGAACACTGAAGCTTTCTTT. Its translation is CSANPGHTNTEAFF.

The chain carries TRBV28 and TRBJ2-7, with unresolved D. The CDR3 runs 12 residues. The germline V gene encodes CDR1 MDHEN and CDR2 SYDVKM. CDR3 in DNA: TGTGCATCGACCGCCTCAACCTACGAGCAGTACTTC. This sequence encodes CASTASTYEQYF.

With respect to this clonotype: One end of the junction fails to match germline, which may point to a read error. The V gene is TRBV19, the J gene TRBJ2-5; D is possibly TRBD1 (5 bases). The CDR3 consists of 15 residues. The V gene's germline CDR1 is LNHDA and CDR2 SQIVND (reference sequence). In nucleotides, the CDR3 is TGTGCCAGTAGTATAGATCTTGAAGGACAAGAGAGCCAGTACTTC. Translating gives CASSIDLEGQESQYF.

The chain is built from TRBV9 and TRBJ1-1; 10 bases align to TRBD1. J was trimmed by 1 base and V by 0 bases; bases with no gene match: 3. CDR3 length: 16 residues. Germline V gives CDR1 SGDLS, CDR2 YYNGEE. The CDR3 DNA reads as TGTGCCAGCAGCGTAGCATGGACAGGGGGGAACACTGAAGCTTTCTTT. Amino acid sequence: CASSVAWTGGNTEAFF.

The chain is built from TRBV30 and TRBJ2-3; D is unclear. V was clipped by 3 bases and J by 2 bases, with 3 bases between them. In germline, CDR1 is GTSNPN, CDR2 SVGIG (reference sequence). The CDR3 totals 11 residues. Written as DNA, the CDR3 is TGTGCCTGGAGAAACACAGATACGCAGTATTTT. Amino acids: CAWRNTDTQYF.

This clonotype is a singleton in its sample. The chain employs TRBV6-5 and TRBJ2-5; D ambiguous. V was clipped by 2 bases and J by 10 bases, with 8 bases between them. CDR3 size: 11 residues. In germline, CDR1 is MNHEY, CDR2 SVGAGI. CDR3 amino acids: CASSYLQVQYF. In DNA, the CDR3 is TGTGCCAGCAGTTACCTCCAGGTCCAGTACTTC.

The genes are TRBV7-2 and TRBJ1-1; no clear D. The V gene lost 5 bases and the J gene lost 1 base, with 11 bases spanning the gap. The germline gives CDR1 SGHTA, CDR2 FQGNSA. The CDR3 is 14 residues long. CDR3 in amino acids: CASSPFTGNTEAFF. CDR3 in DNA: TGTGCCAGCAGCCCTTTCACGGGGAACACTGAAGCTTTCTTT.

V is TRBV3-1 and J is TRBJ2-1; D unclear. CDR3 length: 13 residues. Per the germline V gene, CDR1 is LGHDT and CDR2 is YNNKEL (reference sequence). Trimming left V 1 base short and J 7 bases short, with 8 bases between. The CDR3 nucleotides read TGTGCCAGCAGCCAAGGCCCTCCGAATGAGCAGTTCTTC. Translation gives CASSQGPPNEQFF.

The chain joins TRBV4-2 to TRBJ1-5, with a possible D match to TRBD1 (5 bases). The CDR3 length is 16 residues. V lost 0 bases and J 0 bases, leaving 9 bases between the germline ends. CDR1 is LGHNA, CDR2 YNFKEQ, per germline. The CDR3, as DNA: TGTGCCAGCAGCCAAGAGGAAGGGGCTAGCAATCAGCCCCAGCATTTT. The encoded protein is CASSQEEGASNQPQHF.